Described below is a single T cell receptor beta chain sequence and its context. The target antigen is unknown. One junction end does not reproduce the germline sequence, and a read error may be involved. The same CDR3 is also encoded by other DNA sequences in this sample. The CDR3 extends over 16 amino acids. Germline-derived CDR1 and CDR2 are SGHTA and FQGNSA. The primer mix had 60 Vbeta and 13 Jbeta primers. TCRdb's copy holds only in-frame clones and misses some; the assay was immunoSEQ multiplex PCR. Of about 93,000 clones in the sample, 78% are singletons; the top ten hold 3% to 4%. The source of the sample is a study of cytomegalovirus exposure and HLA in healthy donors. Across the whole study: Findings of an earlier analysis included 110 million or so unique TCR beta sequences from 180 million or so T cells.

Study-level points and caveats: A likely sequencing artifact accounted for one observed cluster of highly shared sequence variants. An analysis done earlier found most TCR beta V segments productive about 87% or about 30% of the time.

Sample: PBMCs. The receptor's source is a woman between 40 and 55 years old in good health and CMV-seronegative. The chain links TRBV7-2 to TRBJ2-7, with 9 bases fitting TRBD2. This chain's CDR3 is CASSLARLADTYEQYF. The CDR3 region has the DNA TGTGCCAGCAGCCTAGCCCGACTAGCGGATACCTACGAGCAGTACTTC.